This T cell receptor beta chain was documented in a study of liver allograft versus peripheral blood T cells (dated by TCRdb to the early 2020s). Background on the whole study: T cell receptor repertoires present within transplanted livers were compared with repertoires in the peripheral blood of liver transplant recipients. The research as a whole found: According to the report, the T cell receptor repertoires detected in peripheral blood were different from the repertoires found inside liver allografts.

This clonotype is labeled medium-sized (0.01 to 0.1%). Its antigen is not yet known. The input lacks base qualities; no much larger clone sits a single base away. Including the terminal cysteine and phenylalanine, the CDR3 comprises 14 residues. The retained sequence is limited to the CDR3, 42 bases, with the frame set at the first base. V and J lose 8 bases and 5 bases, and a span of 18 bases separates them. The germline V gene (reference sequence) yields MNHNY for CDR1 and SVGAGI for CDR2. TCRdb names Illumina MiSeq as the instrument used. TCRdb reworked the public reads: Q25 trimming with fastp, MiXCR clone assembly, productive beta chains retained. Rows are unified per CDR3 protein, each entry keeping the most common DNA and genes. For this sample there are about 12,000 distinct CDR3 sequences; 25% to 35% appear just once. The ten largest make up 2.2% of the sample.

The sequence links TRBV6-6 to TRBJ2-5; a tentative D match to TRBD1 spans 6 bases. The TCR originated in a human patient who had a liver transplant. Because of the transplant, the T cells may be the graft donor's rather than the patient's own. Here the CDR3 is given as CASLGQPGRETQYF. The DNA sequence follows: TGTGCCAGCCTTGGACAGCCCGGTCGGGAGACCCAGTACTTC.